In this sample, the clone carrying this T cell receptor (beta chain) turned up a few times. Germline CDR1 SGDLS, CDR2 YYNGEE. CDR3 length: 14 amino acids. The ends were cut back, 2 bases at V and 5 bases at J, with 8 bases in the middle. The record originates from a study of cytomegalovirus exposure and HLA in healthy donors. The PCR was carried out with 60 Vbeta primers and 13 Jbeta primers. Using immunoSEQ multiplex PCR, the repertoire was profiled, and TCRdb retains in-frame clones only, with some absent. The table has under 110,000 clones, 65% to 80% seen once. The sample was PBMCs. The chain recombines TRBV9 with TRBJ1-6; D ambiguous. This receptor was identified in a man in his 60s in good health and CMV-seronegative. The CDR3 nucleotides read TGTGCCAGCAGCGTTGGGAGAGATAATTCACCCCTCCACTTT. Protein sequence: CASSVGRDNSPLHF.